This T cell receptor beta chain was observed in a study of blood T cell repertoires in COVID-19 (dated by TCRdb to about 2020). The study in broad terms: Samples covering the acute and convalescent phases of COVID-19 were provided by collaborators in the United States, Italy and Spain. The material from the prospective study consisted of cDNA or gDNA derived from T cells, B-cell-depleted T cells, or PBMCs. The dataset comprised deeply sampled blood TCRbeta repertoires from subjects exposed to, actively infected with, or recovered from COVID-19. The repertoires were made available in a free public database intended to serve as a resource for research on the immune response to SARS-CoV-2. The samples were drawn from two sources: the first 160 participants of the ongoing ImmuneRACE study, and 1,000 to 1,500 subjects contributed by 6 global collaborators. Nearly every sample came with metadata listing a de-identified subject ID, COVID-19 status, age in years and sex. Where available, HLA class I and class II types were obtained from metadata supplied by the sample provider rather than from assay-based typing. General findings and caveats noted by the study authors: The quantity of clinical and demographic metadata differed by source and by participant and was supplied without curation.

TCRbeta CDR3 regions were amplified from genomic DNA by means of the immunoSEQ Assay, a bias-controlled multiplex PCR. The original methods were these. Within the assay, amplification of reference gene primers was used to estimate how many nucleated cells each sample contained. To quantify the absolute abundance of each unique TCRbeta CDR3 rearrangement, sequence reads were collapsed and filtered. For each sample, productive Simpson clonality was calculated as the square root of Simpson's diversity index over productive rearrangements. TCRdb took over this immuneACCESS table, retaining in-frame rearrangements with V and J assigned. Such tables are incomplete; in checked studies, under half of the missing clones stem from an unresolved V gene, and the remainder is unexplained. V and J calls and clone size follow that table, whereas D and trimming were derived from the DNA. Within this sample are about 360,000 clones, with about 86% of them counted one time only. The ten largest clones add up to less than 9% of the sample.

One collaborating source in Seattle enrolled patients while the patients were actively infected and followed the patients over time throughout the course of disease. The collaborating institutions used their own protocols to collect whole blood in K2EDTA tubes. For TCRbeta analysis, collaborator samples were shipped as frozen whole blood, as isolated PBMCs, or as DNA extracted from either sample type. Turning to this clone: There is no known antigen for this receptor. No much larger clonotype is one base removed from it; base qualities were not supplied.

The V end loses 5 bases and the J end loses 1 base, and a stretch of 13 bases separates them. Its CDR3 holds 15 amino acids, cysteine through phenylalanine. Just the 45-base CDR3 DNA is kept, in frame starting at base 1. As encoded in the germline V gene (reference sequence), CDR1 is SGHNT while CDR2 is YYREEE. In this chain, TRBV5-4 is recombined with TRBJ1-3, with TRBD1 tentatively as D gene (5 bases match). The receptor's source is a woman aged 60-70 years with COVID-19, enrolled during active disease. The sequenced material came from peripheral blood. The base sequence is TGTGCCAGCAGTTCGAGCAGGGTTTCTGGAAACACCATATATTTT. Translated, it reads CASSSSRVSGNTIYF.